The 24 T cell receptor beta chains presented below share a single source sample, sequenced in a study of blood T cell repertoires in COVID-19. Sequenced by immunoSEQ multiplex PCR; TCRdb stores in-frame clones only, minus some. The sample lists over 250,000 clones; around 86% were seen once. Sequenced: peripheral blood. These receptors were collected from a man aged 50-60 years with acute or convalescent COVID-19.

V usage is TRBV19 and J usage is TRBJ1-6, with TRBD1 matching over 10 bases. The CDR3 has 16 residues. The J segment lost 8 bases and the V segment lost 3 bases, leaving 7 bases of the junction unmatched. From germline, CDR1 is LNHDA and CDR2 SQIVND (reference sequence). The CDR3 DNA reads TGTGCCAGTAGTATCCGGACAGGGGGATGGGATTCACCCCTCCACTTT. Translating gives CASSIRTGGWDSPLHF.

This clone was observed a handful of times. The chain employs TRBV4-1 and TRBJ1-2; 8 bases agree with TRBD1. The V and J ends lost 6 bases and 2 bases, in that order; junction bases with no gene match: 14. The CDR3 covers 17 residues. Germline assignment: CDR1 MGHRA and CDR2 YSYEKL. The CDR3 DNA is TGCGCCAGCAGTTCGATCTCGTTACCAGGGGGCAACTATGGCTACACCTTC. Translated, it gives CASSSISLPGGNYGYTF.

The rearrangement uses TRBV3-1 (or the pseudogene TRBV3-2) and TRBJ1-2; possible D gene TRBD1, 6 bases. The CDR3 totals 13 residues. The germline V gene has CDR1 LGHDT and CDR2 YNNKEL (reference sequence). Trimming cost V 8 bases and J 4 bases, with 14 bases left between them. The CDR3 DNA reads as TGTGCCAGCGCGGGGGCATCGAGCTATGGCTACACCTTC. Residues: CASAGASSYGYTF.

CDR3 in DNA: TGCAGCGTTGTCCAGGGGACCCTGAACACTGAAGCTTTCTTT. The encoded protein is CSVVQGTLNTEAFF. The rearrangement links TRBV29-1 to TRBJ1-1; a possible D gene is TRBD1 (6 bases). Germline assignment: CDR1 SQVTM and CDR2 ANQGSEA. The germline V and J ends were trimmed by 4 bases and 0 bases, with 12 bases remaining between them. The CDR3 totals 14 residues.

This chain connects TRBV19 to TRBJ2-1, with TRBD1 as a possible D gene (6 bases). The CDR3 has 16 residues. Germline V lookup: CDR1 LNHDA, CDR2 SQIVND (reference sequence). Trimming left V 3 bases short and J 1 base short, with 13 bases between. The CDR3 spells CASSIAGQGSYNEQFF. In DNA form, the CDR3 reads TGTGCCAGTAGTATCGCCGGGCAGGGGTCCTACAATGAGCAGTTCTTC.

The chain couples TRBV6-1 to TRBJ1-2; D gene uncertain. V was shortened by 0 bases and J by 4 bases, with 6 bases between the two germline ends. CDR3 length: 13 amino acids. The germline V gene encodes CDR1 MNHNS and CDR2 SASEGT. The DNA for the CDR3 is TGTGCCAGCAGTGAAGCAGCCGGCTATGGCTACACCTTC. This encodes CASSEAAGYGYTF.

The chain links TRBV12-3 or TRBV12-4 to TRBJ1-2, with D possibly matching TRBD1 (6 bases). Trimming removed 5 bases from V and 6 bases from J, with 10 bases in between. The CDR3 is 12 amino acids. In DNA form, the CDR3 reads TGTGCCAGCAGTACAGGGAATAATGGCTACACCTTC. This gives the protein CASSTGNNGYTF.

The CDR3 loop reads CASSGVGYSPLHF. The CDR3 nucleotides read TGTGCCAGTTCCGGGGTGGGTTATTCACCCCTCCACTTT. The chain recombines TRBV19 with TRBJ1-6; D unresolved. CDR1 is LNHDA, CDR2 SQIVND, per germline (reference sequence). The V and J ends lost 8 bases and 8 bases respectively, with 13 bases between them. The CDR3 is made up of 13 amino acids.

This rearrangement joins TRBV5-1 to TRBJ1-1; D is unresolved. V was pared by 1 base and J by 14 bases, with 15 bases between. The CDR3 sequence is 12 residues long. Germline CDR1 is SGHRS and CDR2 is YFSETQ. The CDR3 DNA reads TGCGCCAGCAGCTTGTATCAGGATCCACCATTCTTT. Translation: CASSLYQDPPFF.

This sequence joins TRBV14 and TRBJ1-2; a possible D gene is TRBD1 (5 bases). The CDR3 is made up of 14 amino acids. With 3 bases removed from V and 7 bases from J, the gap between germline ends came to 15 bases. The V gene's germline CDR1 is SGHDN and CDR2 FVKESK. This CDR3 is CASSQFSGRAGYTF. CDR3 coding DNA: TGTGCCAGCAGCCAGTTCTCAGGGAGGGCTGGCTACACCTTC. Filled out from reference TRBV14 and TRBJ1-2, the complete variable domain reads EAGVTQFPSHSVIEKGQTVTLRCDPISGHDNLYWYRRVMGKEIKFLLHFVKESKQDESGMPNNRFLAERTGGTYSTLKVQPAELEDSGVYFCASSQFSGRAGYTFGSGTRLTVV.

The chain uses TRBV7-9 and TRBJ2-7; 8 nucleotides align to TRBD1. The CDR3 extends over 15 amino acids. Germline CDR1 and CDR2: SEHNR and FQNEAQ (reference sequence). The V and J ends lost 1 base and 6 bases, in that order; junction bases with no gene match: 8. CDR3: CASSLVSQGAGEQYF. The DNA of the CDR3 is TGTGCCAGCAGCTTAGTTTCCCAGGGGGCGGGCGAGCAGTACTTC.

CDR3 DNA sequence: TGTGCCAGCAGCTTCTCCAGGGGCTCCTACAATGAGCAGTTCTTC. As protein: CASSFSRGSYNEQFF. The V gene is TRBV7-9, the J gene TRBJ2-1, with D possibly being TRBD1 (6 bases). Trimming cost V 3 bases and J 0 bases, with 9 bases left between them. CDR1 and CDR2 (germline): SEHNR, FQNEAQ (reference sequence). The CDR3 spans 15 residues.

This clone was seen only once. This chain links TRBV18 with TRBJ1-2, with TRBD1 matching 7 bases. The CDR3 sequence is 14 residues long. The V gene's germline CDR1 is KGHSH and CDR2 LQKENI. J lost 2 bases, V lost 6 bases, and 6 bases had no gene match. The CDR3 loop reads CASSRDRVNYGYTF. CDR3 nucleotide sequence: TGTGCCAGCTCTCGCGACAGGGTGAACTATGGCTACACCTTC.

As concerns this clone: Other nucleotide sequences from this sample produce the same CDR3. The V call is TRBV6-5, the J call TRBJ2-7; 11 positions match TRBD1. CDR1 and CDR2 (germline): MNHEY, SVGAGI. The CDR3 is made up of 14 amino acids. Trimming took 5 bases from V and 2 from J; bases not matched to a gene: 2. The CDR3 sequence: CASSRTGGTYEQYF. CDR3 sequence (DNA): TGTGCCAGCAGTAGGACAGGGGGCACCTACGAGCAGTACTTC.

The CDR3 spells CASSAEGGNTIYF. DNA for the CDR3: TGTGCCAGTAGCGCGGAAGGTGGAAACACCATATATTTT. The V gene is TRBV19, the J gene TRBJ1-3; D not resolved. The CDR3 contains 13 residues. The germline V gene encodes CDR1 LNHDA and CDR2 SQIVND (reference sequence). The V gene lost 6 bases and the J gene lost 3 bases, with 9 bases spanning the gap.

The rearrangement joins TRBV30 to TRBJ1-2; the D gene is possibly TRBD1 (5 bases). The CDR3 extends over 14 amino acids. V shed 4 bases and J shed 7 bases, with 19 bases lying between them. The germline V gene has CDR1 GTSNPN and CDR2 SVGIG (reference sequence). The CDR3 bases are TGTGCCTGGACCCCCCCTAGGGGCGTCGGTGGCTACACCTTC. Translation: CAWTPPRGVGGYTF.

The rearrangement joins TRBV7-3 to TRBJ2-3; 11 bases agree with TRBD1. Germline V gene lookup returns CDR1 SGHTA and CDR2 FQGTGA. The length of the CDR3 is 14 residues. V shed 5 bases, J shed 7 bases, and the junction held 5 bases outside the gene matches. In DNA, the CDR3 is TGTGCCAGCAGCCCCGGGACAGGGGGACATACGCAGTATTTT. Residues: CASSPGTGGHTQYF. Full variable domain (remainder filled in from reference TRBV7-3 and TRBJ2-3): GAGVSQTPSNKVTEKGKYVELRCDPISGHTALYWYRQSLGQGPEFLIYFQGTGAADDSGLPNDRFFAVRPEGSVSTLKIQRTERGDSAVYLCASSPGTGGHTQYFGPGTRLTVL.

The genes are TRBV7-6 and TRBJ1-3, with TRBD1 as a possible D gene (5 bases). Deletions cut 0 bases from V and 2 bases from J, with 11 bases between. CDR1 and CDR2 (germline): SGHVS, FNYEAQ. This CDR3 region has 16 residues. DNA for the CDR3: TGTGCCAGCAGCTTAGCGCGGGGCAGTCCTGGAAACACCATATATTTT. It translates to CASSLARGSPGNTIYF.

V and J are TRBV6-6 and TRBJ2-1, with 8 positions matching TRBD2. Germline CDR1 MNHNY, CDR2 SVGAGI (reference sequence). With V trimmed by 0 bases and J by 4 bases, 5 bases remained unmatched. The CDR3 sequence is 16 residues long. The CDR3 nucleotides are TGTGCCAGCAGTTACTCTGTGGGCGGGGGGTACAATGAGCAGTTCTTC. Its translation: CASSYSVGGGYNEQFF.

The chain joins TRBV24-1 to TRBJ1-2, with TRBD1 matching over 9 bases. Germline trimming cut 2 bases from V and 4 bases from J; bases unmatched to any gene: 7. Germline CDR1 is KGHDR and CDR2 is SFDVKD. The CDR3 has 16 amino acids. CDR3 nucleotide sequence: TGTGCCACCAGTGATTCGACAGGGGGAAGTGTCTATGGCTACACCTTC. Protein: CATSDSTGGSVYGYTF.

The V and J genes are TRBV7-2 and TRBJ2-6; no clear D gene. Germline V gives CDR1 SGHTA, CDR2 FQGNSA. The CDR3 spans 14 residues. Trimming stripped 5 bases from V and 0 bases from J, with 5 bases between. CDR3: CASSLSSGANVLTF. The DNA of the CDR3 is TGTGCCAGCAGCCTGAGCTCTGGGGCCAACGTCCTGACTTTC.

The table lists this clone with a few counts. This chain connects TRBV5-4 to TRBJ1-1, with D possibly being TRBD1 (6 bases). CDR3 length: 14 amino acids. Trimming took off 0 bases at V and 5 bases at J, with 11 bases between the two ends. Per the germline V gene, CDR1 is SGHNT and CDR2 is YYREEE (reference sequence). The CDR3 nucleotides read TGTGCCAGCAGCTTGGTGGGGGCGCAAACTGAAGCTTTCTTT. This sequence encodes CASSLVGAQTEAFF.

The rearrangement links TRBV6-2 or TRBV6-3 to TRBJ2-7; weak D call: TRBD1 (6 bases). Between the trimmed V and J ends, which lost 3 bases and 3 bases, there was a span of 18 bases. This CDR3 has 16 amino acids. Germline V gene data show CDR1 as MNHEY and CDR2 as SVGEGT. In nucleotides, the CDR3 is TGTGCCAGCAGTTATATTCAGGGGATGATTGACTACGAGCAGTACTTC. Translated: CASSYIQGMIDYEQYF.

This chain uses TRBV11-3 with TRBJ2-3; tentative D call: TRBD1 (5 bases). The germline CDR1 and CDR2 sequences are SGHNT and YENEEA. This CDR3 region has 13 residues. The V gene lost 3 bases and the J gene lost 3 bases, with 7 bases spanning the gap. CDR3 bases: TGTGCCAGCAGCTTGGGGCAAACAGATACGCAGTATTTT. Amino acids: CASSLGQTDTQYF.